Listed here are 27 T cell receptor beta chains from one sample, sequenced in a study of shared clonotypes between healthy human individuals. TCRdb's copy holds only in-frame clones and misses some; the assay was immunoSEQ multiplex PCR. The repertoire includes around 2.5 million clones, roughly 93% of them detected once, and around 0.37% sits in the top ten. Input material: naive CD4+ T cells from PBMCs. Subset described: CD45RA+ positively selected. All receptors derive from a man between 18 and 35 years old in good health. Some clones in this sample may be carry-over from other donors' samples.

The rearrangement joins TRBV5-1 to TRBJ2-7; the D gene could be TRBD1 or TRBD2 (5 bases each). CDR1 and CDR2 (germline): SGHRS, YFSETQ. V was cut by 0 bases and J by 2 bases, with 12 bases left in between. The CDR3 has 15 amino acids. The CDR3 sequence: CASSLAGSLAYEQYF. DNA of the CDR3: TGCGCCAGCAGCTTGGCAGGGAGTCTAGCCTACGAGCAGTACTTC.

V gene TRBV4-2 combines with J gene TRBJ2-1; no definite D call. Deletions cut 0 bases from V and 0 bases from J, with 6 bases between. The CDR3 consists of 15 residues. Germline lookup yields CDR1 LGHNA and CDR2 YNFKEQ. The CDR3 sequence: CASSQEQLSYNEQFF. The CDR3 nucleotides read TGTGCCAGCAGCCAAGAGCAACTCTCCTACAATGAGCAGTTCTTC.

This sequence joins TRBV30 and TRBJ1-5; 7 bases are shared with TRBD1. V lost 3 bases and J lost 0; bases outside the gene matches: 14. This CDR3 spans 18 amino acids. The germline CDR1 and CDR2 sequences are GTSNPN and SVGIG (reference sequence). The CDR3 DNA is TGTGCCTGGAGCCCATCCCGGACAGGACTTTATAGCAATCAGCCCCAGCATTTT. It codes for CAWSPSRTGLYSNQPQHF.

The chain couples TRBV2 to TRBJ2-2; D is possibly TRBD2 (5 bases). The CDR3 has 16 residues. Trimming removed 6 bases from V and 4 bases from J, with 18 bases in between. Germline CDR1 is SNHLY and CDR2 is FYNNEI. The CDR3 protein is CASSASLVGGTGELFF. CDR3 bases: TGTGCCAGCAGCGCCAGTTTAGTTGGAGGCACCGGGGAGCTGTTTTTT. The variable domain in full, with the rest retrieved from reference TRBV2 and TRBJ2-2, is EPEVTQTPSHQVTQMGQEVILRCVPISNHLYFYWYRQILGQKVEFLVSFYNNEISEKSEIFDDQFSVERPDGSNFTLKIRSTKLEDSAMYFCASSASLVGGTGELFFGEGSRLTVL.

The chain recombines TRBV7-2 with TRBJ2-5; 7 nucleotides agree with TRBD1. The CDR3 covers 11 residues. The J segment lost 9 bases and the V segment lost 5 bases, leaving 3 bases of the junction unmatched. Germline CDR1 SGHTA, CDR2 FQGNSA. The CDR3 loop is CASSRQGAQYF. In DNA, the CDR3 is TGTGCCAGCAGCCGACAGGGTGCCCAGTACTTC.

This rearrangement joins TRBV4-2 to TRBJ2-2, with D possibly TRBD2 on 5 matching bases. The CDR3 length is 16 residues. Germline values: CDR1 LGHNA, CDR2 YNFKEQ. Trimming shortened V by 7 bases and J by 7 bases, and 22 bases separated the two germline ends. CDR3 nucleotide sequence: TGTGCCAGCATTTCACCAAGGGAGAGGTTCCACGGGGAGCTGTTTTTT. Its translation is CASISPRERFHGELFF.

This sequence joins TRBV6-5 and TRBJ1-6; D might be TRBD1 (5 bases). Germline V gives CDR1 MNHEY, CDR2 SVGAGI. V was clipped by 0 bases and J by 10 bases, with 16 bases between them. There are 16 residues in the CDR3. In DNA, the CDR3 is TGTGCCAGCAGTTACTCGATGGGGCGAGGAGACTCACCCCTCCACTTT. It specifies CASSYSMGRGDSPLHF.

V is TRBV27 and J is TRBJ2-1, with TRBD1 matching over 11 bases. V lost 5 bases to trimming and J lost 9 bases; unmatched junction nucleotides: 6. Germline values: CDR1 MNHEY, CDR2 SMNVEV (reference sequence). CDR3 length: 14 amino acids. The CDR3 nucleotides read TGTGCCAGCAGTCCTCGGACAGGGGGCACTGAGCAGTTCTTC. This gives the protein CASSPRTGGTEQFF.

The chain recombines TRBV29-1 with TRBJ2-3; D ambiguous. The CDR3 runs to 14 residues. V gave up 4 bases and J gave up 0 bases, with 11 bases separating them. Germline assignment: CDR1 SQVTM and CDR2 ANQGSEA. As DNA, the CDR3 is TGCAGCGTTGCGGTGGGTTCTAGCACAGATACGCAGTATTTT. Protein sequence: CSVAVGSSTDTQYF.

The chain is built from TRBV27 and TRBJ2-1, with TRBD1 matching 11 bases. The CDR3 covers 16 residues. Trimming at V came to 7 bases and at J to 10 bases, leaving 15 bases not matched to a gene. Germline CDR1 reads MNHEY; CDR2 reads SMNVEV (reference sequence). Written as DNA, the CDR3 is TGTGCCAGCAACCCCCCTGACGGACAGGGGGCAGGAGAGCAGTTCTTC. Protein: CASNPPDGQGAGEQFF.

The gene calls are TRBV11-2 and TRBJ1-4; 12 bases map to TRBD1. The CDR3 is made up of 14 amino acids. Germline CDR1 SGHAT, CDR2 FQNNGV. The V and J ends lost 8 bases and 7 bases, in that order; junction bases with no gene match: 5. CDR3: CASARGQGAEKLFF. CDR3 coding DNA: TGTGCCAGCGCCAGGGGACAGGGGGCTGAAAAACTGTTTTTT.

V usage is TRBV5-1 and J usage is TRBJ2-3; D is ambiguous. Germline CDR1 SGHRS, CDR2 YFSETQ. Deletions cut 5 bases from V and 0 bases from J, with 13 bases between. CDR3 size: 15 residues. The CDR3, as DNA: TGCGCCAGCAGTCGGTCGGGTGTTAGCACAGATACGCAGTATTTT. It specifies CASSRSGVSTDTQYF. Full variable domain (rest looked up from reference TRBV5-1 and TRBJ2-3): KAGVTQTPRYLIKTRGQQVTLSCSPISGHRSVSWYQQTPGQGLQFLFEYFSETQRNKGNFPGRFSGRQFSNSRSEMNVSTLELGDSALYLCASSRSGVSTDTQYFGPGTRLTVL.

The CDR3 DNA reads TGTGCCAGCAGCAGATTAAGGGGGGACTATTCCTACGAGCAGTACTTC. Amino acids: CASSRLRGDYSYEQYF. The chain uses TRBV7-2 and TRBJ2-7; perhaps TRBD2 as D (7 bases). Germline V gene data show CDR1 as SGHTA and CDR2 as FQGNSA. The V and J ends lost 5 bases and 1 base respectively, with 18 bases between them. The CDR3 covers 16 residues.

J is TRBJ2-6 and V is TRBV2, with D uncertain. The V and J ends lost 6 bases and 4 bases respectively, with 10 bases between them. The CDR3 runs to 14 residues. Germline CDR1 is SNHLY and CDR2 is FYNNEI. CDR3 sequence (DNA): TGTGCCAGCAGAGTCGAGCAGGGGGCCAACGTCCTGACTTTC. Its protein product is CASRVEQGANVLTF.

The gene calls are TRBV28 and TRBJ1-2; TRBD1 agrees at 7 bases. The CDR3 is made up of 16 amino acids. J gave up 2 bases and V 5 bases, and 11 bases lay outside the gene matches. Germline CDR1 is MDHEN and CDR2 is SYDVKM. This CDR3 is CASSIPGTALNYGYTF. The DNA of the CDR3 is TGTGCCAGCAGTATACCCGGGACAGCCCTAAACTATGGCTACACCTTC.

This sequence joins TRBV2 and TRBJ2-7; D is undetermined. The CDR3 length is 13 residues. Deletions cut 4 bases from V and 6 bases from J, with 13 bases between. The germline CDR1 and CDR2 sequences are SNHLY and FYNNEI. Here the CDR3 DNA reads TGTGCCAGCAGTGTATCCGAGACGTCCGAGCAGTACTTC. The encoded protein is CASSVSETSEQYF.

This clone was seen a handful of times. This same CDR3 is encoded by further DNA sequences in the sample. The chain uses TRBV18 and TRBJ2-2; no definite D call. The V gene lost 3 bases and the J gene lost 1 base, with 6 bases spanning the gap. The germline gives CDR1 KGHSH, CDR2 LQKENI. The CDR3 sequence is 14 residues long. CDR3 DNA: TGTGCCAGCTCACCCACGGAGAACACCGGGGAGCTGTTTTTT. It is translated as CASSPTENTGELFF.

This chain links TRBV7-9 with TRBJ1-2; unclear D gene. The CDR3 sequence is 14 residues long. Germline lookup yields CDR1 SEHNR and CDR2 FQNEAQ (reference sequence). V lost 5 bases and J lost 0, with 10 bases in between. CDR3 in DNA: TGTGCCAGCAGCCCCCAGTTAGCTAACTATGGCTACACCTTC. It encodes CASSPQLANYGYTF.

This chain's CDR3 is CASSQGGLAETQYF. DNA for the CDR3: TGCGCCAGCAGCCAAGGTGGCCTAGCCGAGACCCAGTACTTC. This chain joins TRBV4-1 and TRBJ2-5; D is possibly TRBD2 (5 bases). Trimming pared 1 base from V and 5 bases from J, leaving 11 bases between. The CDR3 contains 14 residues. CDR1 and CDR2 from the germline V gene are MGHRA and YSYEKL.

V and J are TRBV6-6 and TRBJ1-4; TRBD1 is a possible D gene (5 bases). Trimming removed 5 bases from V and 0 bases from J, with 13 bases in between. Germline V gives CDR1 MNHNY, CDR2 SVGAGI (reference sequence). CDR3 length: 16 residues. The CDR3 sequence: CASSPPGPTTNEKLFF. The CDR3 DNA sequence: TGTGCCAGCAGTCCCCCGGGGCCAACAACTAATGAAAAACTGTTTTTT.

The CDR3: CASSPVAGGTYNEQFF. CDR3 nucleotides: TGCGCCAGCAGCCCCGTAGCGGGAGGTACGTACAATGAGCAGTTCTTC. The chain employs TRBV5-1 and TRBJ2-1; 10 bases match TRBD2. Unmatched junction bases numbered 8, after V lost 4 bases and J lost 4 bases. CDR3 size: 16 residues. CDR1 is SGHRS and CDR2 is YFSETQ in the germline V gene.

In regard to this clone: At the DNA level, this CDR3 is encoded by other sequences in the same sample as well. This rearrangement joins TRBV19 to TRBJ1-2; D might be TRBD1 (6 bases). The CDR3 runs 13 residues. Germline V gives CDR1 LNHDA, CDR2 SQIVND (reference sequence). V gave up 5 bases and J gave up 5 bases, with 12 bases separating them. Here the CDR3 DNA reads TGTGCCAGTAGTGAGGACAGAAATTATGGCTACACCTTC. This encodes CASSEDRNYGYTF.

The chain joins TRBV10-1 to TRBJ2-2; D is undetermined. The CDR3 loop spans 11 amino acids. Germline V lookup: CDR1 WNHNN, CDR2 SYGVQD (reference sequence). V lost 8 bases and J lost 5, with 6 bases in between. The CDR3 sequence is CASSGTGELFF. In nucleotides, the CDR3 is TGCGCCAGCTCTGGTACCGGGGAGCTGTTTTTT.

This sequence joins TRBV4-2 and TRBJ2-7; 11 bases fit TRBD1. The CDR3 is 17 amino acids. Germline V CDR1 and CDR2: LGHNA, YNFKEQ. The V and J ends lost 4 bases and 3 bases, in that order; junction bases with no gene match: 11. CDR3 nucleotides: TGTGCCAGCAGCCTGATCCAGGGACAGGGGGTAAACTACGAGCAGTACTTC. Its protein is CASSLIQGQGVNYEQYF.

Comment on this clone: Other DNA sequences within the sample encode an identical CDR3. This chain connects TRBV27 to TRBJ2-7, with 10 bases aligning to TRBD2. The CDR3 has 15 amino acids. CDR1 MNHEY and CDR2 SMNVEV come from the germline V gene (reference sequence). After removal of 4 bases from V and 1 base from J, the junction contained 4 bases not matched to a gene. CDR3 bases: TGTGCCAGCAGTTCTCGGACTAGCGGATCCTACGAGCAGTACTTC. Its translation is CASSSRTSGSYEQYF.

The chain links TRBV7-9 to TRBJ2-7; D is perhaps TRBD1 or TRBD2 (5 bases each). Trimming took 2 bases from V and 2 from J, leaving 16 bases between them. The CDR3 length is 16 residues. Germline V gene lookup returns CDR1 SEHNR and CDR2 FQNEAQ (reference sequence). This CDR3 is CASSLFGRGDTYEQYF. CDR3 coding DNA: TGTGCCAGCAGCTTATTTGGCCGGGGCGATACCTACGAGCAGTACTTC. The whole variable domain, remainder taken from reference TRBV7-9 and TRBJ2-7, is DTGVSQNPRHKITKRGQNVTFRCDPISEHNRLYWYRQTLGQGPEFLTYFQNEAQLEKSRLLSDRFSAERPKGSFSTLEIQRTEQGDSAMYLCASSLFGRGDTYEQYFGPGTRLTVT.

The V gene is TRBV28, the J gene TRBJ1-2; D gene uncertain. The germline gives CDR1 MDHEN, CDR2 SYDVKM. This CDR3 is 13 amino acids long. The V end was cut by 0 bases, the J end by 5 bases, with 7 bases between. The CDR3 spells CASSLWTEYGYTF. DNA of the CDR3: TGTGCCAGCAGTTTATGGACGGAGTATGGCTACACCTTC.